This TCR beta chain originates from a study of blood T cells in healthy people across ages. Unmatched junction bases numbered 10, after V lost 6 bases and J lost 4 bases. The CDR3 contains 15 residues. Germline CDR1 reads MNHEY; CDR2 reads SVGEGT. Combining a sample-barcoded 5' primer with a J-beta primer mix, a second PCR ran for about 6 to 11 cycles. A template-switch adaptor with 12 random nucleotides tagged each cDNA molecule. TCRdb itself ran the 5' RACE reads through MiXCR, one entry per CDR3 protein. The sample shows 500,000 to 650,000 distinct CDR3 sequences, about 27% of them seen only once. The same sample was also used in a study of T cells of mothers and their children. From that second work: The analysis detected no persistent microchimeric T cell clones.

The origin of this receptor is a boy aged 2 to 10 in good health. Source material: blood. This rearrangement joins TRBV6-2 or TRBV6-3 to TRBJ1-2; 8 bases map to TRBD1. This CDR3 reads CASSPGTGETYGYTF. For the CDR3, the DNA is TGTGCCAGCAGCCCCGGGACAGGAGAAACCTATGGCTACACCTTC.